In this sample, the clone carrying this T cell receptor (beta chain) turned up once. The method was immunoSEQ multiplex PCR; TCRdb's version includes in-frame clones alone and lacks a portion of them. Of roughly 360,000 clones in the sample, around 87% are singletons; the top ten hold approximately 1.3%. The source of the sample is a study of blood T cell repertoires in COVID-19. This CDR3 has 14 residues. Germline-derived CDR1 and CDR2 are MRHNA and SNTAGT. V gave up 2 bases and J gave up 9 bases, with 11 bases separating them. The participants were between roughly 18 and 100 years old and came from under 25 US areas.

The receptor was derived from a man younger than 40 who had recovered from COVID-19. This chain joins TRBV6-4 and TRBJ1-6; D is perhaps TRBD1 (6 bases). Sequencing input: PBMCs or T cells enriched from blood (not recorded which). CDR3 bases: TGTGCCAGCAGTGACAGGGGGATCGGTTCACCCCTCCACTTT. Its translation: CASSDRGIGSPLHF.